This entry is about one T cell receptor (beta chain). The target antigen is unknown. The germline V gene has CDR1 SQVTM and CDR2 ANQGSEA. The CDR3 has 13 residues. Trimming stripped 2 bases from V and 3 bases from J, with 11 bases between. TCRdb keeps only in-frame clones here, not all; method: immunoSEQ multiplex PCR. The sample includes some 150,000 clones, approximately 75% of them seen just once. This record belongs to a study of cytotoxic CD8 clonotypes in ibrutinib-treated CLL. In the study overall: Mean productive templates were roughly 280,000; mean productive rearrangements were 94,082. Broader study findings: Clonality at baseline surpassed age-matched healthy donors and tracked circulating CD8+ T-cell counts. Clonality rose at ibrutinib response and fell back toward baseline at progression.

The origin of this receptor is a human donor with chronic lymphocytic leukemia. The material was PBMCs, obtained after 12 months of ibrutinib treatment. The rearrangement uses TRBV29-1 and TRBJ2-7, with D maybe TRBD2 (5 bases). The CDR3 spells CSVEQRGFYEQYF. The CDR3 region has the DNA TGCAGCGTTGAACAACGAGGGTTCTACGAGCAGTACTTC.